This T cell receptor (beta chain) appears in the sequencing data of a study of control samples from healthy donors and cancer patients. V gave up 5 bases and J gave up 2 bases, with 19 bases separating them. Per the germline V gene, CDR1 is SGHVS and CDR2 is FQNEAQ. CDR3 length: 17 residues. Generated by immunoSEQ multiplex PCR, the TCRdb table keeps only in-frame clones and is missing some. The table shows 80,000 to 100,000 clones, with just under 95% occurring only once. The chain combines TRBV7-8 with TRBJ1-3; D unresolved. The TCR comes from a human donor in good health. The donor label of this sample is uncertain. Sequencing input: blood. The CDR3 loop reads CASSRYSSGSAGNTIYF. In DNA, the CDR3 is TGTGCCAGCAGCCGATACTCCTCGGGTTCAGCTGGAAACACCATATATTTT.